Listed here are 32 T cell receptor beta chains from one sample, sequenced in a study of cytomegalovirus exposure and HLA in healthy donors (dated by TCRdb to 2015 to 2018). The protocol used for the library was the immunoSEQ multiplex PCR assay. Entries here come from immuneACCESS through TCRdb and include only in-frame sequences with V and J called. Some clones fail to appear in such tables; in the studies checked, an unresolved V gene covers under half of the shortfall, and the cause of the remainder is unknown. The sample has some 140,000 clones on record, roughly nine tenths of them singletons. Nearly 3% of the sample is taken by the ten largest. Sequencing used PBMCs. The receptors were sampled from a young man in good health and CMV-seronegative.

The chain couples TRBV27 to TRBJ2-2, with 8 nucleotides matching TRBD1. The CDR3 sequence is 14 residues long. The trim removed 3 bases at V and 8 bases at J, leaving 5 bases unmatched. CDR1 MNHEY and CDR2 SMNVEV come from the germline V gene (reference sequence). CDR3 residues: CASSLTGVGGELFF. Written as DNA, the CDR3 is TGTGCCAGCAGTTTGACAGGGGTGGGGGGGGAGCTGTTTTTT.

By proportion, this clone is medium-sized. The chain is built from TRBV6-1 and TRBJ2-7; 9 nucleotides align to TRBD1. The CDR3 loop spans 16 amino acids. After removal of 4 bases from V and 3 bases from J, the junction contained 10 bases not matched to a gene. CDR1 is MNHNS, CDR2 SASEGT, per germline. The CDR3 region has the DNA TGTGCCAGCAGTGTCCATACCGGGACAGGGAGCTACGAGCAGTACTTC. It is translated as CASSVHTGTGSYEQYF.

V usage is TRBV7-2 and J usage is TRBJ2-7, with TRBD2 matching 11 bases. This CDR3 region has 13 residues. CDR1 is SGHTA and CDR2 is FQGNSA in the germline V gene. J was trimmed by 9 bases and V by 5 bases; bases with no gene match: 6. The CDR3 sequence: CASSRGLAEGQYF. The DNA for the CDR3 is TGTGCCAGCAGCCGGGGACTAGCGGAGGGGCAGTACTTC.

V and J are TRBV2 and TRBJ2-5, with D perhaps matching TRBD1 (5 bases). V was cut by 5 bases and J by 5 bases, with 12 bases left in between. The CDR3 has 13 residues. Germline V gene data show CDR1 as SNHLY and CDR2 as FYNNEI. The CDR3 DNA is TGTGCCAGCAGTAATACTCACAGGGAGACCCAGTACTTC. As protein: CASSNTHRETQYF.

V gene TRBV25-1 combines with J gene TRBJ2-5; 7 positions match TRBD2. CDR1 is MGHDK and CDR2 is SYGVNS in the germline V gene. V lost 1 base to trimming and J lost 5 bases; unmatched junction nucleotides: 10. The CDR3 runs 16 residues. CDR3 loop: CASSEFVSGVYETQYF. CDR3 DNA sequence: TGTGCCAGCAGTGAATTCGTCAGCGGGGTATATGAGACCCAGTACTTC.

At least ten counts were recorded for this clone. The chain combines TRBV4-2 with TRBJ2-5; TRBD2 aligns across 15 bases. Germline V lookup: CDR1 LGHNA, CDR2 YNFKEQ. This CDR3 region has 16 residues. The junction had 2 bases not matched to a gene; V was cut back by 1 base and J by 5 bases. CDR3 nucleotides: TGTGCCAGCAGCCAAGGGACTAGCGGGGGGGCGGAGACCCAGTACTTC. Encoded protein: CASSQGTSGGAETQYF.

This chain uses TRBV28 with TRBJ1-5, with D perhaps matching TRBD1 (5 bases). There are 17 residues in the CDR3. The V end lost 7 bases, the J end lost 0 bases, and 19 bases lay between the germline ends. The V gene's germline CDR1 is MDHEN and CDR2 SYDVKM. CDR3 region: CASISGAGWDSNQPQHF. CDR3 in DNA: TGTGCCAGCATATCTGGGGCTGGATGGGATAGCAATCAGCCCCAGCATTTT.

This chain uses TRBV19 with TRBJ1-2; maybe TRBD1 (6 bases). CDR1 and CDR2 from the germline V gene are LNHDA and SQIVND (reference sequence). This CDR3 region has 14 residues. The germline V and J ends were trimmed by 5 bases and 4 bases, with 14 bases remaining between them. CDR3 nucleotide sequence: TGTGCCAGTAGTCCCAGGGGCGGCGGCTATGGCTACACCTTC. It specifies CASSPRGGGYGYTF.

The V call is TRBV6-1, the J call TRBJ2-2; D may be TRBD2 (5 bases). V lost 7 bases and J 3 bases, leaving 15 bases between the germline ends. Germline CDR1 and CDR2: MNHNS and SASEGT. The CDR3 consists of 15 residues. The CDR3 nucleotides read TGTGCCAGCATGGAGGCCGGGAAGGACACCGGGGAGCTGTTTTTT. Protein sequence: CASMEAGKDTGELFF.

CDR3 nucleotides: TGCGCCAGCAGCCAAGATTTCGGGACAGACTATGGCTACACCTTC. Protein product: CASSQDFGTDYGYTF. V gene TRBV4-3 combines with J gene TRBJ1-2; 7 bases are a match to TRBD1. The CDR3 contains 15 residues. The germline V gene has CDR1 LGHNA and CDR2 YSLEER. V lost 0 bases, J lost 3 bases, and 4 bases stayed unmatched.

The V and J genes are TRBV18 and TRBJ1-5; weak D call: TRBD1 (5 bases). The CDR3 has 15 residues. V shed 3 bases and J shed 0 bases, with 9 bases lying between them. CDR1 KGHSH and CDR2 LQKENI come from the germline V gene. The CDR3 bases are TGTGCCAGCTCACCGGGGGGGAATAGCAATCAGCCCCAGCATTTT. It specifies CASSPGGNSNQPQHF.

This rearrangement joins TRBV5-1 to TRBJ2-2; the D gene is possibly TRBD2 (6 bases). The CDR3 totals 16 residues. Trimming stripped 0 bases from V and 2 bases from J, with 11 bases between. CDR1 is SGHRS and CDR2 is YFSETQ in the germline V gene. CDR3 sequence (DNA): TGCGCCAGCAGCTTGGGAGGCGGGGATAACACCGGGGAGCTGTTTTTT. It translates to CASSLGGGDNTGELFF.

The chain has TRBV9 and TRBJ1-3; D is possibly TRBD1 (5 bases). V was cut by 4 bases and J by 0 bases, with 8 bases left in between. The CDR3 spans 14 residues. CDR1 is SGDLS, CDR2 YYNGEE, per germline. The CDR3 is CASSLDSSGNTIYF. The CDR3 DNA is TGTGCCAGCAGCCTAGACAGCTCTGGAAACACCATATATTTT.

The chain uses TRBV7-6 and TRBJ2-5; D might be TRBD2 (5 bases). V lost 5 bases, J lost 1 base, and 11 bases lay in between. Germline CDR1 is SGHVS and CDR2 is FNYEAQ. The CDR3 spans 14 residues. In DNA, the CDR3 is TGTGCCAGCAGCCCGCAAGCGGTCCAAGAGACCCAGTACTTC. Its protein product is CASSPQAVQETQYF.

The V call is TRBV7-8, the J call TRBJ1-5; TRBD1 might be the D (5 bases). Trimming left V 3 bases short and J 6 bases short, with 12 bases between. The CDR3 runs 14 residues. Germline V lookup: CDR1 SGHVS, CDR2 FQNEAQ. CDR3 DNA sequence: TGTGCCAGCAGCTTGGGGGGGACGGGTCAGCCCCAGCATTTT. It yields the protein CASSLGGTGQPQHF.

The chain carries TRBV2 and TRBJ2-7; D gene ambiguous. Germline CDR1 and CDR2: SNHLY and FYNNEI. The CDR3 runs 14 residues. V lost 6 bases and J 0 bases, leaving 12 bases between the germline ends. In DNA form, the CDR3 reads TGTGCCAGCAGCCAAACCTACTTCTCCTACGAGCAGTACTTC. Its translation: CASSQTYFSYEQYF.

V and J are TRBV27 and TRBJ1-5; D might be TRBD1 (5 bases). V lost 1 base and J lost 0, with 7 bases in between. This CDR3 spans 15 amino acids. Germline-derived CDR1 and CDR2 are MNHEY and SMNVEV (reference sequence). CDR3: CASSLFGGSNQPQHF. In DNA form, the CDR3 reads TGTGCCAGCAGTTTATTCGGGGGTAGCAATCAGCCCCAGCATTTT.

The sample holds one count of this clone. The chain is built from TRBV5-4 and TRBJ2-1, with TRBD1 matching over 8 bases. The CDR3 extends over 15 amino acids. Germline assignment: CDR1 SGHNT and CDR2 YYREEE (reference sequence). With 4 bases clipped from V and 5 bases from J, the junction kept 8 bases outside the gene matches. The CDR3 protein is CASSTRTGIHNEQFF. The DNA of the CDR3 is TGTGCCAGCAGCACGCGGACAGGGATCCACAATGAGCAGTTCTTC.

The chain combines TRBV7-9 with TRBJ2-7; TRBD2 matches 8 bases. Germline CDR1 and CDR2: SEHNR and FQNEAQ (reference sequence). The CDR3 extends over 15 amino acids. J lost 6 bases, V lost 1 base, and 8 bases had no gene match. The DNA for the CDR3 is TGTGCCAGCAGCTTAGGGCGGGGGGAGCTTGGCGAGCAGTACTTC. This translates into CASSLGRGELGEQYF. Based on the CDR3 plus reference TRBV7-9 and TRBJ2-7, the full variable domain is DTGVSQNPRHKITKRGQNVTFRCDPISEHNRLYWYRQTLGQGPEFLTYFQNEAQLEKSRLLSDRFSAERPKGSFSTLEIQRTEQGDSAMYLCASSLGRGELGEQYFGPGTRLTVT.

The genes are TRBV29-1 and TRBJ1-2, with 7 nucleotides matching TRBD1. J lost 6 bases, V lost 4 bases, and 5 bases had no gene match. Germline V gene data show CDR1 as SQVTM and CDR2 as ANQGSEA. The CDR3 has 12 amino acids. CDR3 in DNA: TGCAGCGTTGCCACCAGGGGGAATGGCTACACCTTC. It codes for CSVATRGNGYTF. The entire variable domain, with the rest obtained from reference TRBV29-1 and TRBJ1-2, is as follows: SAVISQKPSRDICQRGTSLTIQCQVDSQVTMMFWYRQQPGQSLTLIATANQGSEATYESGFVIDKFPISRPNLTFSTLTVSNMSPEDSSIYLCSVATRGNGYTFGSGTRLTVV.

The CDR3 sequence: CASSFTYNEQFF. DNA for the CDR3: TGTGCCAGCAGCTTTACCTACAATGAGCAGTTCTTC. The chain joins TRBV7-2 to TRBJ2-1, with D unclear. From germline, CDR1 is SGHTA and CDR2 FQGNSA. The CDR3 is made up of 12 amino acids. Trimming took 3 bases from V and 2 from J, leaving 2 bases between them.

The chain carries TRBV5-6 and TRBJ2-7; TRBD1 agrees at 8 bases. The V segment lost 3 bases and the J segment 3 bases; nucleotides outside the gene matches: 8. The CDR3 is 15 amino acids. Germline CDR1 and CDR2: SGHDT and YYEEEE. The CDR3 protein is CASSSSGGGYYEQYF. Written as DNA, the CDR3 is TGTGCCAGCAGCTCCTCAGGGGGCGGATACTACGAGCAGTACTTC.

The V call is TRBV10-3, the J call TRBJ2-5; 8 bases fit TRBD2. The CDR3 length is 14 residues. Germline CDR1 is ENHRY and CDR2 is SYGVKD. The V segment lost 4 bases and the J segment 3 bases; nucleotides outside the gene matches: 4. The CDR3 sequence is CAISGSGGEETQYF. The CDR3 DNA is TGTGCCATCAGTGGGAGCGGGGGAGAAGAGACCCAGTACTTC.

V and J are TRBV18 and TRBJ2-7; TRBD2 matches at 11 bases. This CDR3 comprises 19 residues. The V and J ends lost 2 bases and 0 bases, in that order; junction bases with no gene match: 12. Germline V gene data show CDR1 as KGHSH and CDR2 as LQKENI. For the CDR3, the DNA is TGTGCCAGCTCACCAAGTCTCCTAGCGGGAGGCCCTAGCTCCTACGAGCAGTACTTC. This sequence encodes CASSPSLLAGGPSSYEQYF.

The V and J genes are TRBV29-1 and TRBJ2-1; TRBD2 matches 8 bases. J gave up 4 bases and V 2 bases, and 4 bases lay outside the gene matches. The V gene's germline CDR1 is SQVTM and CDR2 ANQGSEA. The CDR3 has 14 amino acids. CDR3 coding DNA: TGCAGCGTTGAAAGTCGGGGGGGATACAATGAGCAGTTCTTC. Protein: CSVESRGGYNEQFF.

This CDR3 is CASSQGASGANVLTF. The CDR3 DNA reads TGTGCCAGCAGCCAAGGGGCCTCTGGGGCCAACGTCCTGACTTTC. The rearrangement joins TRBV28 to TRBJ2-6; tentatively, D is TRBD1 (5 bases). The V end was cut by 6 bases, the J end by 0 bases, with 9 bases between. CDR3 length: 15 amino acids. Germline CDR1 reads MDHEN; CDR2 reads SYDVKM.

V and J are TRBV6-6 and TRBJ2-7; no firm D call. Trimming cost V 4 bases and J 4 bases, with 8 bases left between them. The CDR3 consists of 12 residues. Germline V gene lookup returns CDR1 MNHNY and CDR2 SVGAGI (reference sequence). CDR3 sequence reads: CASSLRGYEQYF. In nucleotides, the CDR3 is TGTGCCAGCAGTTTACGAGGTTACGAGCAGTACTTC.

The chain recombines TRBV5-6 with TRBJ1-2, with 8 bases that match TRBD1. The ends lost 1 base at V and 2 bases at J; junction bases unmatched: 7. The CDR3 covers 16 residues. The V gene's germline CDR1 is SGHDT and CDR2 YYEEEE. CDR3 nucleotide sequence: TGTGCCAGCAGCTTGATCGGTCAGGGGGCGAACTATGGCTACACCTTC. The encoded protein is CASSLIGQGANYGYTF.

This chain links TRBV12-1 with TRBJ1-2; the table's D gene call, TRBD1, was not cross checked with the DNA. TRBV12-1 is a known pseudogene. The length of the CDR3 is 12 residues. The CDR3: CASSVRTGDYTF. The CDR3 DNA reads TGTGCCAGCAGCGTGCGGACAGGGGACTACACCTTC.

V gene TRBV5-1 combines with J gene TRBJ2-1, with 11 bases matching TRBD2. After removal of 0 bases from V and 7 bases from J, the junction contained 3 bases not matched to a gene. The CDR3 covers 15 residues. The germline CDR1 and CDR2 sequences are SGHRS and YFSETQ. CDR3 sequence: CASSLVLAGENEQFF. In DNA form, the CDR3 reads TGCGCCAGCAGCTTGGTACTAGCGGGAGAGAATGAGCAGTTCTTC. Full variable domain (outside the CDR3, taken from reference TRBV5-1 and TRBJ2-1): KAGVTQTPRYLIKTRGQQVTLSCSPISGHRSVSWYQQTPGQGLQFLFEYFSETQRNKGNFPGRFSGRQFSNSRSEMNVSTLELGDSALYLCASSLVLAGENEQFFGPGTRLTVL.

This chain links TRBV11-2 with TRBJ2-7; TRBD2 is a possible D gene (5 bases). Trimming took 1 base from V and 6 from J, leaving 10 bases between them. CDR1 is SGHAT, CDR2 FQNNGV, per germline. This CDR3 contains 13 residues. The CDR3 nucleotides read TGTGCCAGCAGCTTAGTGGAGGCCCTCGAGCAGTACTTC. Residues: CASSLVEALEQYF.

V is TRBV15 and J is TRBJ1-5, with TRBD1 as a possible D gene (6 bases). CDR3 length equals 16 residues. Germline lookup yields CDR1 LNHNV and CDR2 YYDKDF (reference sequence). Trimming shortened V by 7 bases and J by 0 bases, and 16 bases separated the two germline ends. CDR3 loop: CATNPGTRYSNQPQHF. DNA for the CDR3: TGTGCCACCAACCCAGGGACAAGATATAGCAATCAGCCCCAGCATTTT.